A selection of T cell receptor beta chains follows, all from one sample in a study of beta chain features in type 1 diabetes. Using immunoSEQ multiplex PCR, the repertoire was profiled, and TCRdb retains in-frame clones only, with some absent. The table records more than 120,000 clones, 10% of them present only once. Material: naive CD4+ T cells from blood. Source of these receptors: a man younger than 35 in good health. Each CDR3 is given with its conserved first and last residue. The D gene is left open where the match is weak. Clone size, where shown, is once, few, many, or a class for clones that have expanded.

CDR3 protein: CASSLRQSSYEQYF
CDR3 DNA: TGTGCCAGCAGCCTACGACAGAGCTCCTACGAGCAGTACTTC
J gene: TRBJ2-7
clone size: .
V gene: TRBV7-2
D gene: .

CDR3 protein: CASSYSQGGLNTEAFF
CDR3 DNA: TGTGCCAGCAGTTACTCGCAGGGGGGCCTTAACACTGAAGCTTTCTTT
J gene: TRBJ1-1
clone size: .
V gene: TRBV6-6
D gene: TRBD1

CDR3 protein: CASSLRPGLYEQYF
CDR3 DNA: TGTGCCAGCAGCTTGAGGCCAGGGCTGTACGAGCAGTACTTC
J gene: TRBJ2-7
clone size: few
V gene: TRBV5-6
D gene: .

CDR3 protein: CASSARGGTGSHREQFF
CDR3 DNA: TGTGCCAGCAGCGCGCGGGGTGGGACAGGGTCCCATCGTGAGCAGTTCTTC
J gene: TRBJ2-1
clone size: many
V gene: TRBV14
D gene: TRBD1

CDR3 protein: CATSRVGESNQPQHF
CDR3 DNA: TGTGCCACCAGCAGAGTAGGGGAAAGCAATCAGCCCCAGCATTTT
J gene: TRBJ1-5
clone size: .
V gene: TRBV15
D gene: .

CDR3 protein: CASRARLAGGPTLDTQYF
CDR3 DNA: TGTGCCAGCAGGGCTCGACTAGCGGGGGGGCCCACTTTAGATACGCAGTATTTT
J gene: TRBJ2-3
clone size: few
V gene: TRBV2
D gene: TRBD2

CDR3 protein: CASRDRSTDTQYF
CDR3 DNA: TGTGCCAGCAGAGACAGGAGCACAGATACGCAGTATTTT
J gene: TRBJ2-3
clone size: few
V gene: TRBV28
D gene: .

CDR3 protein: CASSRRQGARGYTF
CDR3 DNA: TGTGCCAGCAGCCGGAGACAGGGGGCGAGGGGCTACACCTTC
J gene: TRBJ1-2
clone size: .
V gene: TRBV13
D gene: TRBD1

CDR3 protein: CASSPGLAASHEQYF
CDR3 DNA: TGTGCCAGCAGCCCGGGACTAGCGGCGTCCCATGAGCAGTACTTC
J gene: TRBJ2-7
clone size: .
V gene: TRBV7-7
D gene: TRBD2

CDR3 protein: CASSPPDRGLHTGELFF
CDR3 DNA: TGTGCCAGCAGCCCCCCTGACAGGGGGCTCCACACCGGGGAGCTGTTTTTT
J gene: TRBJ2-2
clone size: few
V gene: TRBV21-1
D gene: .

CDR3 protein: CASSQVGRNNEQFF
CDR3 DNA: TGTGCCAGCAGCCAAGTGGGCAGAAACAATGAGCAGTTCTTC
J gene: TRBJ2-1
clone size: .
V gene: TRBV4-2
D gene: .

CDR3 protein: CASTAGTEAQYF
CDR3 DNA: TGTGCCAGCACCGCGGGGACAGAAGCGCAGTATTTT
J gene: TRBJ2-3
clone size: .
V gene: TRBV6-5
D gene: .

CDR3 protein: CATDREHTIYF
CDR3 DNA: TGTGCCACCGACAGGGAGCACACCATATATTTT
J gene: TRBJ1-3
clone size: many
V gene: TRBV7-9
D gene: TRBD1

CDR3 protein: CASSPGQMNEKLFF
CDR3 DNA: TGTGCCAGCAGTCCGGGACAGATGAATGAAAAACTGTTTTTT
J gene: TRBJ1-4
clone size: few
V gene: TRBV7-9
D gene: TRBD1

CDR3 protein: CASSSGGQGLELFF
CDR3 DNA: TGCGCCAGCAGCTCCGGGGGACAGGGGCTGGAGCTGTTTTTT
J gene: TRBJ2-2
clone size: few
V gene: TRBV5-1
D gene: TRBD1

CDR3 protein: CASSPHRVADYGYTF
CDR3 DNA: TGTGCCAGCAGCCCCCACAGGGTGGCGGACTATGGCTACACCTTC
J gene: TRBJ1-2
clone size: .
V gene: TRBV4-2
D gene: .

CDR3 protein: CASSLVGEGEKLFF
CDR3 DNA: TGTGCCAGCAGCTTAGTAGGGGAAGGGGAAAAACTGTTTTTT
J gene: TRBJ1-4
clone size: few
V gene: TRBV7-9
D gene: .

CDR3 protein: CASSDQGPLNPGYTF
CDR3 DNA: TGTGCCAGCAGTGACCAGGGCCCCCTTAATCCTGGCTACACCTTC
J gene: TRBJ1-2
clone size: .
V gene: TRBV2
D gene: .

CDR3 protein: CASSATIYNSPLHF
CDR3 DNA: TGTGCCAGCAGTGCAACAATCTATAATTCACCCCTCCACTTT
J gene: TRBJ1-6
clone size: few
V gene: TRBV6-5
D gene: .

CDR3 protein: CASTTGLANEKLFF
CDR3 DNA: TGCGCCAGCACTACAGGGTTAGCGAATGAAAAACTGTTTTTT
J gene: TRBJ1-4
clone size: few
V gene: TRBV5-1
D gene: .

CDR3 protein: CASTLTEAFF
CDR3 DNA: TGTGCCAGCACTCTCACTGAAGCTTTCTTT
J gene: TRBJ1-1
clone size: .
V gene: TRBV6-1
D gene: .

CDR3 protein: CAAGQGNTEAFF
CDR3 DNA: TGTGCCGCGGGACAGGGGAACACTGAAGCTTTCTTT
J gene: TRBJ1-1
clone size: few
V gene: TRBV19
D gene: TRBD1

CDR3 protein: CASSIGGSNTEAFF
CDR3 DNA: TGTGCCAGTAGTATAGGTGGGAGTAACACTGAAGCTTTCTTT
J gene: TRBJ1-1
clone size: .
V gene: TRBV19
D gene: .